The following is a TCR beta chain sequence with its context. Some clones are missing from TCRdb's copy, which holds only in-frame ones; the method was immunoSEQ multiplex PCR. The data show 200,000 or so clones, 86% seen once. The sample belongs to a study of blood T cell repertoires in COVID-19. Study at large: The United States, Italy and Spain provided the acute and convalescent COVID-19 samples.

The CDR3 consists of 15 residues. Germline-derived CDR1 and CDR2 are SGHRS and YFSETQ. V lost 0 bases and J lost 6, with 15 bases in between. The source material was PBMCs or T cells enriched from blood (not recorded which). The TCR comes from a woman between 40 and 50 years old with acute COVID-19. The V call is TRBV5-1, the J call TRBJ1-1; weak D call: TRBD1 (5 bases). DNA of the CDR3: TGCGCCAGCAGCTTGGCACAGGTCCCCAACGCTGAAGCTTTCTTT. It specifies CASSLAQVPNAEAFF.